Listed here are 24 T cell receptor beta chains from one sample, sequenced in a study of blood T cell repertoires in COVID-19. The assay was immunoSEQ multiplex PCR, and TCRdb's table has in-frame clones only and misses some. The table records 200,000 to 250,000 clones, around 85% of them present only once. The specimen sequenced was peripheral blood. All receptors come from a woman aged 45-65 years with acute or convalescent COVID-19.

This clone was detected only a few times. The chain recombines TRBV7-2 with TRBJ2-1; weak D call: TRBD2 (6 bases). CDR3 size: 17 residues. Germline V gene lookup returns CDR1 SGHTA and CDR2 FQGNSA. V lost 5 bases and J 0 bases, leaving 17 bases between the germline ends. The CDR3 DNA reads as TGTGCCAGCAGCGAATTCCCTTTCGGGAGCTCCTACAATGAGCAGTTCTTC. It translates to CASSEFPFGSSYNEQFF.

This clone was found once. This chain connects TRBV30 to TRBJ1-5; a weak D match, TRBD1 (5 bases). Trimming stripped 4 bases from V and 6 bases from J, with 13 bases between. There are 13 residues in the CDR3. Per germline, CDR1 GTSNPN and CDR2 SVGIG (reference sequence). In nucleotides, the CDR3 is TGTGCCTGGAAGGGAAGGGGAGGTCAGCCCCAGCATTTT. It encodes CAWKGRGGQPQHF.

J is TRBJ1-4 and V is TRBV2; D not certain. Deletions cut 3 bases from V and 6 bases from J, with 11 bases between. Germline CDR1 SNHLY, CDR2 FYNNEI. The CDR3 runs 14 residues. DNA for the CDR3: TGTGCCAGCAGTGACGGGAGGACTTATGAAAAACTGTTTTTT. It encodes CASSDGRTYEKLFF.

The CDR3 sequence: CASSSPTGTGGSYEQYF. In DNA, the CDR3 is TGTGCCAGCAGCTCCCCCACCGGGACAGGGGGGTCCTACGAGCAGTACTTC. The rearrangement links TRBV5-4 to TRBJ2-7, with 11 bases identical to TRBD1. The CDR3 is made up of 17 amino acids. Germline CDR1 is SGHNT and CDR2 is YYREEE (reference sequence). Unmatched junction bases numbered 9, after V lost 3 bases and J lost 1 base.

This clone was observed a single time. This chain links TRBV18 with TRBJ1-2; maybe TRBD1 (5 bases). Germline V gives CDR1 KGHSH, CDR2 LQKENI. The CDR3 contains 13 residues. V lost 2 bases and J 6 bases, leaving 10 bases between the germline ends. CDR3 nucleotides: TGTGCCAGCTCACCAACTCCGGGGGATGGCTACACCTTC. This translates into CASSPTPGDGYTF.

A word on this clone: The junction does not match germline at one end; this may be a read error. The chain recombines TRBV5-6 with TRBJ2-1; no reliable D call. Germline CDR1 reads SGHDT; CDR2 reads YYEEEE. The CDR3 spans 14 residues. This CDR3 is CASSFDLAAGGQVF. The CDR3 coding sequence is TGTGCCAGCAGCTTCGACCTGGCAGCCGGCGGTCAAGTCTTC.

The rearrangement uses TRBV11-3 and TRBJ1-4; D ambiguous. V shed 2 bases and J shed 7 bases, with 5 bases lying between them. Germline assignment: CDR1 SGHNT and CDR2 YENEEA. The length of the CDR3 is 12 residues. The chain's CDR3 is CASSLRSEKLFF. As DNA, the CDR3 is TGTGCCAGCAGCTTACGGAGTGAAAAACTGTTTTTT.

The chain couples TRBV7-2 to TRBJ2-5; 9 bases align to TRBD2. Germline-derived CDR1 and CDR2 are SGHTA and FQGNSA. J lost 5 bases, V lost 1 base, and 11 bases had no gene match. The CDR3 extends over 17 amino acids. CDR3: CASSLGASGNNGETQYF. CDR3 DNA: TGTGCCAGCAGCTTAGGTGCTAGCGGGAATAACGGTGAGACCCAGTACTTC. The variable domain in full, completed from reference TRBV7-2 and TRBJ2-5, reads GAGVSQSPSNKVTEKGKDVELRCDPISGHTALYWYRQSLGQGLEFLIYFQGNSAPDKSGLPSDRFSAERTGGSVSTLTIQRTQQEDSAVYLCASSLGASGNNGETQYFGPGTRLLVL.

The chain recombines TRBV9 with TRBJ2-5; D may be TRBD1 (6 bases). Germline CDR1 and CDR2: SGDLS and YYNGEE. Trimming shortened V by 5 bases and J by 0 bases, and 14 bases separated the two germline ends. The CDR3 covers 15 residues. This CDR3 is CASRGARPHQETQYF. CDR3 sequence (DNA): TGTGCCAGCAGGGGGGCTAGACCCCACCAAGAGACCCAGTACTTC.

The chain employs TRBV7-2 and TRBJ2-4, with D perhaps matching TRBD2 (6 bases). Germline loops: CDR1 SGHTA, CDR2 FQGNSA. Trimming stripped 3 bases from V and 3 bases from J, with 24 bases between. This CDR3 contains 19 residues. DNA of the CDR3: TGTGCCAGCAGCTTGCCCCGTTTTACGGGAGTGTACGGCAAAAACATTCAGTACTTC. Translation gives CASSLPRFTGVYGKNIQYF.

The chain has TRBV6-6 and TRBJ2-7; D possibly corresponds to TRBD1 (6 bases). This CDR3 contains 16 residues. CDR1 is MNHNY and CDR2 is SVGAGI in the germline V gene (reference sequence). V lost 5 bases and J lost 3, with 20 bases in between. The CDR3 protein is CASSSITVTTGYEQYF. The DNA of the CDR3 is TGTGCCAGCAGTAGTATCACAGTTACGACAGGCTACGAGCAGTACTTC.

The CDR3 sequence: CASSLGTSGEQYF. The CDR3 DNA reads TGTGCCAGCAGCCTAGGGACTTCTGGTGAGCAGTACTTC. This chain links TRBV6-6 with TRBJ2-7; D is possibly TRBD2 (6 bases). CDR1 MNHNY and CDR2 SVGAGI come from the germline V gene (reference sequence). CDR3 length: 13 amino acids. Trimming removed 6 bases at V and 7 bases at J, with 16 bases between.

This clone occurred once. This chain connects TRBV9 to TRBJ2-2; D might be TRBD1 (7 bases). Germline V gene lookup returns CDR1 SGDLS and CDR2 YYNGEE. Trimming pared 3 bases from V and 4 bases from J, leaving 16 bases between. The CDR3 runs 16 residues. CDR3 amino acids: CASSARGDPSTGELFF. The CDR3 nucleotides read TGTGCCAGCAGCGCCAGGGGGGACCCGAGCACCGGGGAGCTGTTTTTT.

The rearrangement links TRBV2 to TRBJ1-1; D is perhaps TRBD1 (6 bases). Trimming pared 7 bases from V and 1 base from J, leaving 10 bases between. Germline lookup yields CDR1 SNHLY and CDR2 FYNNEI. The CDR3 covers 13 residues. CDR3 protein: CASTEGGNTEAFF. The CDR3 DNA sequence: TGTGCCAGCACCGAAGGGGGGAACACTGAAGCTTTCTTT.

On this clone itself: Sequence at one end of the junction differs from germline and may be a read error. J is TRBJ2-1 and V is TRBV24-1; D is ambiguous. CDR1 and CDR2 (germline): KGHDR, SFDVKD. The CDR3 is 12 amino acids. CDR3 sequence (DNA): TGTGCCACCAGTGGGGTACTATCTGAGCGGTTCTTC. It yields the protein CATSGVLSERFF.

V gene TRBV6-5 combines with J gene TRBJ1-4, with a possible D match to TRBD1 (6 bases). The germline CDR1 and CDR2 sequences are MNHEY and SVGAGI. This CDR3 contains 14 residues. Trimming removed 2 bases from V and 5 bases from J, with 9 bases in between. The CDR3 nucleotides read TGTGCCAGCAGTTACCGAGACAGGAATGAAAAACTGTTTTTT. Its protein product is CASSYRDRNEKLFF.

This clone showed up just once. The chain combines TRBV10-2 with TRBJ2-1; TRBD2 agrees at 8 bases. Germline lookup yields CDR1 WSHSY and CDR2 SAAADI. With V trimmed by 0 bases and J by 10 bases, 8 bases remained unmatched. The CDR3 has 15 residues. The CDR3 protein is CASSESAGGTGEQFF. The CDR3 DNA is TGCGCCAGCAGTGAGTCGGCGGGAGGAACTGGAGAGCAGTTCTTC.

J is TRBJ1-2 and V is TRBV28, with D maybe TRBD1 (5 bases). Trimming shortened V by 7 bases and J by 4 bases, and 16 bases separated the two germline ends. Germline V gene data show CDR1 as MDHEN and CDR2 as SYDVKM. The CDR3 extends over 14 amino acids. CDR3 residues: CASKRGGDLYGYTF. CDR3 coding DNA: TGTGCCAGCAAAAGGGGCGGAGACCTCTATGGCTACACCTTC.

In nucleotides, the CDR3 is TGTGCCAGCAGTAGGGACAGGGGGGATGGCTACACCTTC. It yields the protein CASSRDRGDGYTF. This chain connects TRBV11-2 to TRBJ1-2, with 11 nucleotides matching TRBD1. Germline CDR1 is SGHAT and CDR2 is FQNNGV. The CDR3 length is 13 residues. The junction had 3 bases not matched to a gene; V was cut back by 6 bases and J by 6 bases.

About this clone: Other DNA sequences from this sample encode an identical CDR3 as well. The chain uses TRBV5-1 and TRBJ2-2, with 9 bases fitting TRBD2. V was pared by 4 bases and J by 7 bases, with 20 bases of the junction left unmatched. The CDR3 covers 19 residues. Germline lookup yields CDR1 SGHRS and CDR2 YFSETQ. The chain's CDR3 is CASSILRAGGPQGRGELFF. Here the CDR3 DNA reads TGCGCCAGCAGCATCCTTAGGGCGGGAGGGCCGCAGGGACGCGGGGAGCTGTTTTTT.

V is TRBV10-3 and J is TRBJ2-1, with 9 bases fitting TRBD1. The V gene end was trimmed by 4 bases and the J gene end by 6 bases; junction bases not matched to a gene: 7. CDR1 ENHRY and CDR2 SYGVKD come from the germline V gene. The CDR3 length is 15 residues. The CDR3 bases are TGTGCCATCAGTGGCCGGGACAGGGTTGGCAATGAGCAGTTCTTC. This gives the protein CAISGRDRVGNEQFF.

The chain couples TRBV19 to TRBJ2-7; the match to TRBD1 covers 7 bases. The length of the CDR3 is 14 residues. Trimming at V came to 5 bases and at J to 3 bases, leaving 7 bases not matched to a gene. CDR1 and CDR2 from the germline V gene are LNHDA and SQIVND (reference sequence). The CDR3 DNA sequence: TGTGCCAGTAGTCCCACAGGGGTCGTCTACGAGCAGTACTTC. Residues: CASSPTGVVYEQYF.

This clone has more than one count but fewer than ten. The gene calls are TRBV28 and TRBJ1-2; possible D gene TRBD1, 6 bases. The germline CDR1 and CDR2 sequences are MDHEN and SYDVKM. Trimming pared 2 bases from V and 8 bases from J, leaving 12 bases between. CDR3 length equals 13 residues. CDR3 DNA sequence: TGTGCCAGCAGTTTAGGGCAGGGGAGCGGCTACACCTTC. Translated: CASSLGQGSGYTF.

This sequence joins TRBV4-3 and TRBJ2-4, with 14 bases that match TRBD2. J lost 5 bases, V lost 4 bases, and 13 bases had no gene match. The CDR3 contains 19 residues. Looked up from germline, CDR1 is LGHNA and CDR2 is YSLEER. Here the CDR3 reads CASSRGLAGGPSIQNIQYF. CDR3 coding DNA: TGCGCCAGCAGCCGTGGACTAGCGGGGGGCCCCTCGATCCAAAACATTCAGTACTTC.